The clone carrying this T cell receptor (beta chain) has more than one count but fewer than ten. The data derive from a study of CD8+CD57+ T cells in acquired aplastic anemia. An expansion of CD8+CD57+ cells by flow cytometry had been shown in patients chosen for sequencing. Genomic DNA provided the template from which TCR beta VDJ and CDR3 profiles were obtained. Each CDR3 protein gets one entry after TCRdb re-called the reads with MiXCR. The sample contains roughly 200,000 distinct CDR3 sequences, around 63% of which appear only once. This clonotype originated in a human donor with aplastic anemia. The sequencing sample was made of sorted CD4+, CD8+, or CD8+CD57+ T cells (not recorded which) from PBMCs.

DNA for the CDR3: TGTGCCAGCAGCGTGGTGGGGACAGGCGACAACTATGGCTACACCTTC. Protein: CASSVVGTGDNYGYTF. The chain couples TRBV7-2 to TRBJ1-2; 8 positions match TRBD1. The CDR3 is 16 amino acids. Germline trimming cut 5 bases from V and 2 bases from J; bases unmatched to any gene: 10. CDR1 SGHTA and CDR2 FQGNSA come from the germline V gene.